The clone carrying this T cell receptor beta chain has a count of ten or more. Its matching antigen is unknown. This sample stems from a study of early T cells in non-severe SARS-CoV-2 infection. Study details: From unsorted whole blood, bulk RNA was sequenced, and the chains remained unpaired.

V gave up 10 bases and J gave up 0 bases; unmatched junction bases: 7. The CDR3 extends over 15 amino acids. Overall study findings and caveats: VDJdb matching, biased toward anti-spike CD8 responses, missed private and CD4 specificities.

Individually, cDNA molecules had unique molecular identifiers attached to them. In TCRdb, the 5' RACE reads were re-called with MiXCR into one record per CDR3 protein. The table shows 25,000 to 35,000 distinct CDR3 sequences, with roughly 4.5% occurring only once. Specimen: whole blood, collected at baseline. The sequence came from an adult who was a healthcare worker with PCR-confirmed SARS-CoV-2 infection or an uninfected control (not recorded which). The V call is TRBV12-3 or TRBV12-4, the J call TRBJ2-3; 10 bases align to TRBD2. Written as DNA, the CDR3 is TGTGCCACCCTGAATAGCGGGGGGAGCACAGATACGCAGTATTTT. Its protein is CATLNSGGSTDTQYF.